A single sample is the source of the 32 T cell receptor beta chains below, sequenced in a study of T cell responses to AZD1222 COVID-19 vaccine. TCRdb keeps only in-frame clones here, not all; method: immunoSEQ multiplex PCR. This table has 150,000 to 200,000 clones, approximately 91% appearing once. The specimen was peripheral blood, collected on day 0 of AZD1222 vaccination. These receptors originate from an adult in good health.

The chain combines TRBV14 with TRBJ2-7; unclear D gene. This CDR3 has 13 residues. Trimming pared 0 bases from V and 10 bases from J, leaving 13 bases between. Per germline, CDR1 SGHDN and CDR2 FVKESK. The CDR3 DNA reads TGTGCCAGCAGCCAAGAACTGGCACCTCCTCAGTACTTC. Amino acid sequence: CASSQELAPPQYF.

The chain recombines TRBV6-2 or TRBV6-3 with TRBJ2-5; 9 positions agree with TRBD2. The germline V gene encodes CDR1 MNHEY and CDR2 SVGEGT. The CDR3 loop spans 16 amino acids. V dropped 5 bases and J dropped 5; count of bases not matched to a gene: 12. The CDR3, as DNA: TGTGCCAGCAGTGGAGTGGGACTAGCTCCTCGGGAGACCCAGTACTTC. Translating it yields CASSGVGLAPRETQYF.

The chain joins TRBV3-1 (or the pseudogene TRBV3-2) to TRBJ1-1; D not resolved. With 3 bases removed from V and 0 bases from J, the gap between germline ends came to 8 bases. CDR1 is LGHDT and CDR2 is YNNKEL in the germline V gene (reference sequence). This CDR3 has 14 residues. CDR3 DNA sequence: TGTGCCAGCAGCCACCGCACCATGAACACTGAAGCTTTCTTT. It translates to CASSHRTMNTEAFF.

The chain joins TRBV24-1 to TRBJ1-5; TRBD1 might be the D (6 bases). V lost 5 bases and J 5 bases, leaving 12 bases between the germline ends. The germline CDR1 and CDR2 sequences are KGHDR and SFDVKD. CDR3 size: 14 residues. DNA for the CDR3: TGTGCCACCAGTGCGCCAGGGGCCGATCAGCCCCAGCATTTT. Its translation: CATSAPGADQPQHF.

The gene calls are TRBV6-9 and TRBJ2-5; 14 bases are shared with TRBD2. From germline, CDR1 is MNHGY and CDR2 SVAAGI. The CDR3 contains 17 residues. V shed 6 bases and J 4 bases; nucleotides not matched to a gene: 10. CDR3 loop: CASSLGTSGSRRETQYF. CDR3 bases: TGTGCCAGCAGCCTCGGGACTAGCGGGAGCAGGCGAGAGACCCAGTACTTC.

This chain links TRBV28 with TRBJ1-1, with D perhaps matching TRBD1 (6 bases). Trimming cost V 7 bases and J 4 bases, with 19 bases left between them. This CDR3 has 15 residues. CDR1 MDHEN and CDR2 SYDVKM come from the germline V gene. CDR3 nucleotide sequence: TGTGCCAGCAAACTAAGGGGGGGTATCTTCACTGAAGCTTTCTTT. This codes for CASKLRGGIFTEAFF.

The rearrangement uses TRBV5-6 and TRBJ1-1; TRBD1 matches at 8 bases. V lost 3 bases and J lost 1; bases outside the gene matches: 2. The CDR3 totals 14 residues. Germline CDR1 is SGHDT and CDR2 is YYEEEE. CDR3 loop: CASSSGQGNTEAFF. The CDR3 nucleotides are TGTGCCAGCAGCTCTGGACAGGGGAACACTGAAGCTTTCTTT.

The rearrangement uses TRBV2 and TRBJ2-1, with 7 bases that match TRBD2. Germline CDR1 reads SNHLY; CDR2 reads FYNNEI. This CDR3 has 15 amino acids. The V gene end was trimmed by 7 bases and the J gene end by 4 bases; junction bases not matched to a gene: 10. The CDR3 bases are TGTGCCAGCATGTTGGACGGGACTATATACAATGAGCAGTTCTTC. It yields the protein CASMLDGTIYNEQFF.

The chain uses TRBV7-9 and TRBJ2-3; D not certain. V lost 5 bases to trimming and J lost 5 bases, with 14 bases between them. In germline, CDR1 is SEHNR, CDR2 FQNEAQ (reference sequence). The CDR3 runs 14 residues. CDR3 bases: TGTGCCAGCAGCGCGTACATCCCAAGAGATACGCAGTATTTT. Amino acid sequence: CASSAYIPRDTQYF.

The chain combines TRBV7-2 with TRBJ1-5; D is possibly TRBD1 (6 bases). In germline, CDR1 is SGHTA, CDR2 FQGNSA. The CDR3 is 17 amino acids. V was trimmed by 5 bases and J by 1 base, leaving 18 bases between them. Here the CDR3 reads CASSPSRGLGSNQPQHF. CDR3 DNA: TGTGCCAGCAGCCCCAGCCGGGGGCTCGGAAGCAATCAGCCCCAGCATTTT.

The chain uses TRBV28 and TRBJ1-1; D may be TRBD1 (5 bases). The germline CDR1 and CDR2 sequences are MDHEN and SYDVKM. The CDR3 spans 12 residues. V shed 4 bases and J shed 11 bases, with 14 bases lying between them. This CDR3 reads CASSSGTSKAFF. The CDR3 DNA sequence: TGTGCCAGCAGTTCCGGGACCTCAAAGGCTTTCTTT.

CDR3 bases: TGTGCCAGCAGTGTGGGGTATGAGACCCAGTACTTC. Translating gives CASSVGYETQYF. The rearrangement joins TRBV2 to TRBJ2-5; no reliable D call. V was pared by 4 bases and J by 5 bases, with 8 bases between. The length of the CDR3 is 12 residues. Germline values: CDR1 SNHLY, CDR2 FYNNEI.

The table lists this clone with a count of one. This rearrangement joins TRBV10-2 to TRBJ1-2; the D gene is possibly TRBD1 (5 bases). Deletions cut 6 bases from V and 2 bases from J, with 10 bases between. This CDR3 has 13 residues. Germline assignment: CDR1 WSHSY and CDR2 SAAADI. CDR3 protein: CASSLDSNYGYTF. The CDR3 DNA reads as TGCGCCAGCAGCCTTGACAGCAACTATGGCTACACCTTC.

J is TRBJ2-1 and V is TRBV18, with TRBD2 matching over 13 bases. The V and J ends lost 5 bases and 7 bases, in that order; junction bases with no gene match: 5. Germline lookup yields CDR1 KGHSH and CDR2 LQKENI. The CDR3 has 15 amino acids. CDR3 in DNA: TGTGCCAGCTCATCCACTAGCGGGGGGGCGAATGAGCAGTTCTTC. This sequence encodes CASSSTSGGANEQFF. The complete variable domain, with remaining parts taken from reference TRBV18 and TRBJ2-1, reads NAGVMQNPRHLVRRRGQEARLRCSPMKGHSHVYWYRQLPEEGLKFMVYLQKENIIDESGMPKERFSAEFPKEGPSILRIQQVVRGDSAAYFCASSSTSGGANEQFFGPGTRLTVL.

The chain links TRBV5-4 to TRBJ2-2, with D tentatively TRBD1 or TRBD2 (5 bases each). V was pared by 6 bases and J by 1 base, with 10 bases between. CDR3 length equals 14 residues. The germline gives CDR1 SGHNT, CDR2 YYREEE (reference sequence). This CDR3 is CASTRGRNTGELFF. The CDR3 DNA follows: TGTGCCAGCACTAGGGGACGGAACACCGGGGAGCTGTTTTTT.

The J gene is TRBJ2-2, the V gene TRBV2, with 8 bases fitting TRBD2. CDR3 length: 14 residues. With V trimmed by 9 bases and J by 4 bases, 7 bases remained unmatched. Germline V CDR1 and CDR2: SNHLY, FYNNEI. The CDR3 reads CARGLATITGELFF. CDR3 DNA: TGTGCCAGAGGACTAGCCACGATCACCGGGGAGCTGTTTTTT.

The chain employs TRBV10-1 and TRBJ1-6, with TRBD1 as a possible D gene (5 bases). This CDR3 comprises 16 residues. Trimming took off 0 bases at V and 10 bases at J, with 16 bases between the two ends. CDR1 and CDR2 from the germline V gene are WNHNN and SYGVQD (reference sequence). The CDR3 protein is CASSESRDPRRSPLHF. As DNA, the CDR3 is TGCGCCAGCAGTGAGTCGAGGGACCCTCGGAGGTCACCCCTCCACTTT.

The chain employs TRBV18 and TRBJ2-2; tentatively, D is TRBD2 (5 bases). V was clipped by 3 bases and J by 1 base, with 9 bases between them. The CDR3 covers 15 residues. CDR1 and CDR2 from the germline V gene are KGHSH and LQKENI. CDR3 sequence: CASSPSRGNTGELFF. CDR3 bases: TGTGCCAGCTCACCTTCCCGGGGGAACACCGGGGAGCTGTTTTTT. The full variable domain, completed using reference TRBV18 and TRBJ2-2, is NAGVMQNPRHLVRRRGQEARLRCSPMKGHSHVYWYRQLPEEGLKFMVYLQKENIIDESGMPKERFSAEFPKEGPSILRIQQVVRGDSAAYFCASSPSRGNTGELFFGEGSRLTVL.

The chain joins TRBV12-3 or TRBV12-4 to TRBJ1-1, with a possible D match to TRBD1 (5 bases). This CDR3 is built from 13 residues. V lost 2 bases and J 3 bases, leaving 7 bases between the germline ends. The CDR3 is CASSLRGDTEAFF. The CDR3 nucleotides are TGTGCCAGCAGTTTACGGGGGGACACTGAAGCTTTCTTT.

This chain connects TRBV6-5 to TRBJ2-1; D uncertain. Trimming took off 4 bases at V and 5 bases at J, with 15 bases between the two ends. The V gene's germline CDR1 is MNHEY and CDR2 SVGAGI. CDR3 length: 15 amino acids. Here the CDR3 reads CASSFRPQRNNEQFF. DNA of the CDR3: TGTGCCAGCAGTTTTAGGCCCCAACGTAACAATGAGCAGTTCTTC.

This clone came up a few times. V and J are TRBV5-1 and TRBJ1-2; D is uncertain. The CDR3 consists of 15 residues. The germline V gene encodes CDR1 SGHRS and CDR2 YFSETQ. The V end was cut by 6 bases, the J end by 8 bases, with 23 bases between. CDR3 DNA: TGCGCCAGCACCGGTGGCACGGAGAAGGGTTTGGGCTACACCTTC. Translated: CASTGGTEKGLGYTF.

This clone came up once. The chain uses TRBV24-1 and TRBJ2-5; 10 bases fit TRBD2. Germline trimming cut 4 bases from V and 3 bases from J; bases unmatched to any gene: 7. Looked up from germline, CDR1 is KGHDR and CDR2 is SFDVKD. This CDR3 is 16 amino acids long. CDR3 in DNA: TGTGCCACCAGTGAGGCGCGACTAGCGGGTAAAGAGACCCAGTACTTC. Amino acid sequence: CATSEARLAGKETQYF.

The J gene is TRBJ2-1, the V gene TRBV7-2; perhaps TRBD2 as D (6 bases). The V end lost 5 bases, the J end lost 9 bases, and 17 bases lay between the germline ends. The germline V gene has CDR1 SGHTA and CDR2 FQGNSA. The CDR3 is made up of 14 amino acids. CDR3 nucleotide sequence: TGTGCCAGCAGCCTTCCCACGGGAGAGCGTGAGCAGTTCTTC. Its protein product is CASSLPTGEREQFF.

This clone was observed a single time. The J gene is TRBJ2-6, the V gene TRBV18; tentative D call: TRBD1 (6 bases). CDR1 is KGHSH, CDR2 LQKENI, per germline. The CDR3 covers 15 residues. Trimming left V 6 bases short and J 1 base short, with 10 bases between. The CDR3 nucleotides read TGTGCCAGCTCCCGAACAGGGTCTGGGGCCAACGTCCTGACTTTC. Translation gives CASSRTGSGANVLTF.

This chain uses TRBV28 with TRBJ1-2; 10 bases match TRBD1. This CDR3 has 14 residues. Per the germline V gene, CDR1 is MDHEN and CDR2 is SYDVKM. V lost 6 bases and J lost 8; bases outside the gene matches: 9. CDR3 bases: TGTGCCAGCAGAGAACGTGGACAGGGGGTCGGCTACACCTTC. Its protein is CASRERGQGVGYTF.

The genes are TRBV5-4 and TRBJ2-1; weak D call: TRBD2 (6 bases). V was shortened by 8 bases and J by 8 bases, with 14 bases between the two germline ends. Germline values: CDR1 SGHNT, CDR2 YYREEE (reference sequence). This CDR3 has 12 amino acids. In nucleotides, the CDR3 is TGTGCCAGGCGGGACTCCTGGGATGAGCAGTTCTTC. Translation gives CARRDSWDEQFF. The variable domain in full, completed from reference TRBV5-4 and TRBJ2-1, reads ETGVTQSPTHLIKTRGQQVTLRCSSQSGHNTVSWYQQALGQGPQFIFQYYREEENGRGNFPPRFSGLQFPNYSSELNVNALELDDSALYLCARRDSWDEQFFGPGTRLTVL.

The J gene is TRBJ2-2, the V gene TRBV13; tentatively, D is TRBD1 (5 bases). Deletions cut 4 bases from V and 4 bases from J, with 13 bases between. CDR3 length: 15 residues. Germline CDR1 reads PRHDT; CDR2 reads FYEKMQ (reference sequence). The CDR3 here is CASSSETVPTGELFF. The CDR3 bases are TGTGCCAGCAGCTCCGAGACAGTTCCCACCGGGGAGCTGTTTTTT.

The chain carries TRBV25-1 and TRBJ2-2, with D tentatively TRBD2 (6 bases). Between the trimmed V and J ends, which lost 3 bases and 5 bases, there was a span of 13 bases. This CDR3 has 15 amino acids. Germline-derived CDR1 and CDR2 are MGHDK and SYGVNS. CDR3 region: CASSEGTPHTGELFF. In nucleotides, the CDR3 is TGTGCCAGCAGTGAGGGGACTCCTCATACCGGGGAGCTGTTTTTT.

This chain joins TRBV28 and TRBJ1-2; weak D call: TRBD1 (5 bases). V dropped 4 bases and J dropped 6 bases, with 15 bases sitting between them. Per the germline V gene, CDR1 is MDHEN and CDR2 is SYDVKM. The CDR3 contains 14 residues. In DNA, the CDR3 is TGTGCCAGCAGTTCTTGGGGGGAGGAGGATGGCTACACCTTC. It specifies CASSSWGEEDGYTF.

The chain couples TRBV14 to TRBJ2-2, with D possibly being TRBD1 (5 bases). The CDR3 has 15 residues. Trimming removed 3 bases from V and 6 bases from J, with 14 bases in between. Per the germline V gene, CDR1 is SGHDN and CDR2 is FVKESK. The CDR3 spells CASSHPGQGAGELFF. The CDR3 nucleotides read TGTGCCAGCAGCCACCCCGGACAAGGGGCCGGGGAGCTGTTTTTT. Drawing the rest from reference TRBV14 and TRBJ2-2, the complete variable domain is EAGVTQFPSHSVIEKGQTVTLRCDPISGHDNLYWYRRVMGKEIKFLLHFVKESKQDESGMPNNRFLAERTGGTYSTLKVQPAELEDSGVYFCASSHPGQGAGELFFGEGSRLTVL.

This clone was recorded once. In DNA form, the CDR3 reads TGTGCCAGCAGTTATACGGGGATTCGGCGAGATAAGAAAGCTTTCTTT. This encodes CASSYTGIRRDKKAFF. The rearrangement joins TRBV6-5 to TRBJ1-1; no clear D. Trimming stripped 3 bases from V and 9 bases from J, with 23 bases between. CDR3 size: 16 residues. CDR1 MNHEY and CDR2 SVGAGI come from the germline V gene.

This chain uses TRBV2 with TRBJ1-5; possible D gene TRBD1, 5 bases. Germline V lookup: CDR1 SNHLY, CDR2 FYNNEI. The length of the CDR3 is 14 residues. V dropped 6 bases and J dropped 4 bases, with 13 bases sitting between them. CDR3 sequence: CASRRDGFNQPQHF. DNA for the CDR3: TGTGCCAGCAGACGGGACGGGTTTAATCAGCCCCAGCATTTT.